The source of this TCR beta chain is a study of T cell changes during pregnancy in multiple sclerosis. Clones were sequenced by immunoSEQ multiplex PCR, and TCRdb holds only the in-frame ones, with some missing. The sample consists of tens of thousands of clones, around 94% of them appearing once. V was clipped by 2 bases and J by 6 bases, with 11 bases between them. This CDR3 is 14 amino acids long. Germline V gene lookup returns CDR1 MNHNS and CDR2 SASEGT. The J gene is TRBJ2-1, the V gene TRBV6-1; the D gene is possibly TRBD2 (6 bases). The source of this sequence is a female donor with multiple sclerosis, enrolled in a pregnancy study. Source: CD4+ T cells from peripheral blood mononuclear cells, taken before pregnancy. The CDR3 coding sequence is TGTGCCAGCAGTGAAACTAGCTTGGTCAATGAGCAGTTCTTC. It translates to CASSETSLVNEQFF.